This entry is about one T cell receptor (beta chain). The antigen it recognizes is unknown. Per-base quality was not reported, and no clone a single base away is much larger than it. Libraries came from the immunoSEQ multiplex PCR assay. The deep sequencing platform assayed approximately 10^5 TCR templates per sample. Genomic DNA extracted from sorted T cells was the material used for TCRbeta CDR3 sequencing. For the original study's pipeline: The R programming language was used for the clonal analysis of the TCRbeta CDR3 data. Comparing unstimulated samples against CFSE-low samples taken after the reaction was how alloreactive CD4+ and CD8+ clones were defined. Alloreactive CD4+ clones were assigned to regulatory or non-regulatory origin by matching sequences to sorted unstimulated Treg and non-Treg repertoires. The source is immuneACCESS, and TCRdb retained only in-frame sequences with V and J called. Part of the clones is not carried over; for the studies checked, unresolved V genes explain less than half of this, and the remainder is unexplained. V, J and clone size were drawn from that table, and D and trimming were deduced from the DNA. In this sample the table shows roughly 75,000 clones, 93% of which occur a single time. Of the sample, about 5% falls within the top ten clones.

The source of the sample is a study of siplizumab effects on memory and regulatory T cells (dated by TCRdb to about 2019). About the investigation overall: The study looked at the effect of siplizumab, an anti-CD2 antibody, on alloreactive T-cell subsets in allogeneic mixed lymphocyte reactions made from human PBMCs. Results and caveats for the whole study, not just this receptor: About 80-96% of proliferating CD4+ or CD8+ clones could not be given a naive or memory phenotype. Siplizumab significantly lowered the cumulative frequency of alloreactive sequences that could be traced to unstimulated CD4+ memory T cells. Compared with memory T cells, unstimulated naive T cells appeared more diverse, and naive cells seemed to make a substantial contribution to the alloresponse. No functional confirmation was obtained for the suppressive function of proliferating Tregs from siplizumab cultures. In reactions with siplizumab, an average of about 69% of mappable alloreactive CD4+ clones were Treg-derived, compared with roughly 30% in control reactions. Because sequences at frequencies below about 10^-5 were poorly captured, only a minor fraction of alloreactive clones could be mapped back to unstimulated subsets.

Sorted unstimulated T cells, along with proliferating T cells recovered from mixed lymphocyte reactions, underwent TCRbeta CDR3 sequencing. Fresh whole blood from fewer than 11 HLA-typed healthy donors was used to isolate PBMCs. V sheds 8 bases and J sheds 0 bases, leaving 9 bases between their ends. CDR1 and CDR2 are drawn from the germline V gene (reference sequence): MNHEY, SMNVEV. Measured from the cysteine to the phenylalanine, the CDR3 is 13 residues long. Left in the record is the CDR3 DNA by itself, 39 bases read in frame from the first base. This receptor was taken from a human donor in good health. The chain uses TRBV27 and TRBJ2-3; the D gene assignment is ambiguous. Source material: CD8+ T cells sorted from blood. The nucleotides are TGTGCCAGCGGACGCATGAGCACAGATACGCAGTATTTT. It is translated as CASGRMSTDTQYF.